This paragraph reports one T cell receptor beta chain. No antigen is known for it. The CDR3 spans 15 residues. The J segment lost 4 bases and the V segment lost 5 bases, leaving 5 bases of the junction unmatched. The germline V gene has CDR1 PRHDT and CDR2 FYEKMQ (reference sequence). This entry belongs to a study of OX40 agonist ivuxolimab in advanced cancers. Whole-study findings and limits: At 0.1 to 3.0 mg/kg and by week 6, clonal expansion occurred in CD4+ and CD8+ blood T cells. Expanded clones tended on average to be more numerous among CD8+ T cells than CD4+. What antigens the expanded peripheral T cells recognized was never established.

Clones were read by immunoSEQ multiplex PCR, and TCRdb kept only the in-frame ones, dropping some. Of 50,000 to 65,000 clones in the sample, 85% to 95% were seen once. The sample here was CD4+ or CD8+ T cells sorted from blood, taken in a trial of the OX40 agonist ivuxolimab. V usage is TRBV13 and J usage is TRBJ2-7, with 13 bases aligning to TRBD2. This clonotype was sampled from an adult with an advanced solid tumor such as melanoma, head and neck, liver or kidney cancer. The CDR3, as DNA: TGTGCCAGCAGCGCAGGACTAGCGGGAGCTTACGAGCAGTACTTC. Translated, it gives CASSAGLAGAYEQYF.